This T cell receptor (beta chain) was documented in a study of blood T cell repertoires in COVID-19 (TCRdb year 2020). About the study as a whole: Collaborator samples came from the United States, Italy and Spain and covered acute and convalescent phases of COVID-19. The prospective study material was composed of cDNA or gDNA derived from T cells, B-cell-depleted T cells, or PBMCs. The dataset comprised deeply sampled blood TCRbeta repertoires from subjects exposed to, actively infected with, or recovered from COVID-19. The repertoires were released in a freely available public database intended as a resource for research on the immune response to SARS-CoV-2. Samples were obtained from the ongoing ImmuneRACE study (first 160 participants) and from 1,254 subjects provided by 6 global collaborators. Sample metadata almost always included a de-identified subject ID, COVID-19 status, age in years and sex. Where available, HLA class I and class II types were obtained from metadata supplied by the sample provider rather than from assay-based typing.

Unmatched junction bases come to 5, with V trimmed by 7 bases and J by 5 bases. Spanning cysteine to phenylalanine, the CDR3 consists of 13 amino acids. CDR3 DNA is the only sequence kept; it has 39 bases, read in frame from the first base. The germline V gene gives CDR1 as SNHLY and CDR2 as FYNNEI. Beyond this particular receptor, the publication reports: The amount of clinical and demographic metadata varied by source and participant and was provided uncurated.

Collaborating institutions collected whole blood in K2EDTA tubes following their own protocols. For TCRbeta analysis, collaborator samples were shipped as frozen whole blood, as isolated PBMCs, or as DNA extracted from either sample type. As regards this clone: The specificity of this receptor is unknown. One base away there is no much larger clone; base qualities are not given.

The immunoSEQ Assay, a bias-controlled multiplex PCR, was used to amplify TCRbeta CDR3 regions from genomic DNA. As for the authors' bioinformatics: The number of nucleated cells in each sample was estimated from the amplification of reference gene primers within the assay. Sequence reads were collapsed and filtered to measure the absolute abundance of every unique TCRbeta CDR3 rearrangement. For each sample, productive Simpson clonality was calculated as the square root of Simpson's diversity index over productive rearrangements. TCRdb's version of the immuneACCESS table is confined to in-frame rearrangements and falls short of the full clone set. An unresolved V gene accounts for under half of the shortfall where checked; the remainder is of unknown origin. V, J and clone size were drawn from that table, and D and trimming were deduced from the DNA. The table for this sample lists 150,000 to 200,000 clones; roughly 80% of them were counted only once. 15% to 20% of the sample lies in the top ten.

The sequence came from a man in his sixties with active or convalescent COVID-19. Sample: peripheral blood. The V and J segments used are TRBV2 and TRBJ2-7; a stretch of 10 junction bases matches TRBD1. For the CDR3, the sequence is CASMKTGGNEQYF. The nucleotide sequence reads as follows: TGTGCCAGCATGAAGACAGGGGGCAACGAGCAGTACTTC.